A single sample gave rise to the 5 T cell receptor beta chains below, sequenced in a study of OX40 agonist ivuxolimab in advanced cancers. Profiled with immunoSEQ multiplex PCR; TCRdb holds only in-frame clones, not every one. This table holds roughly 53,000 clones, less than 90% found once. Sequences were derived from CD4+ or CD8+ T cells sorted from blood, sampled in a trial of the OX40 agonist ivuxolimab. All receptors derive from an adult with an advanced solid tumor such as melanoma, head and neck, liver or kidney cancer.

The V and J genes are TRBV7-3 and TRBJ2-1; 9 bases are a match to TRBD2. There are 15 residues in the CDR3. CDR1 and CDR2 (germline): SGHTA, FQGTGA. V was pared by 5 bases and J by 2 bases, with 4 bases of the junction left unmatched. CDR3 amino acids: CASSRQRGAYNEQFF. The DNA for the CDR3 is TGTGCCAGCAGCCGCCAGCGGGGGGCCTACAATGAGCAGTTCTTC.

The chain carries TRBV6-1 and TRBJ1-5; possibly TRBD1 for D (6 bases). The CDR3 runs 19 residues. Deletions cut 1 base from V and 4 bases from J, with 23 bases between. Germline loops: CDR1 MNHNS, CDR2 SASEGT. The CDR3 nucleotides read TGTGCCAGCAGTGAAGGGGGGGGCAGGCAGGCCACGCGGAATCAGCCCCAGCATTTT. Protein: CASSEGGGRQATRNQPQHF.

This clone was found a few times. Other nucleotide sequences from this sample produce the same CDR3. The chain combines TRBV19 with TRBJ1-1; D ambiguous. Deletions cut 6 bases from V and 2 bases from J, with 10 bases between. Germline-derived CDR1 and CDR2 are LNHDA and SQIVND (reference sequence). This CDR3 has 13 amino acids. The CDR3 DNA follows: TGTGCCAGTAGGCGCAGAACAAACACTGAAGCTTTCTTT. Protein: CASRRRTNTEAFF.

The genes are TRBV7-2 and TRBJ1-6, with D maybe TRBD1 (5 bases). The V end lost 5 bases, the J end lost 3 bases, and 14 bases lay between the germline ends. Germline CDR1 and CDR2: SGHTA and FQGNSA. The CDR3 is made up of 16 amino acids. This chain's CDR3 is CASSADTKYYNSPLHF. As DNA, the CDR3 is TGTGCCAGCAGCGCGGACACAAAGTACTATAATTCACCCCTCCACTTT.

This clone was counted only a few times. V and J are TRBV6-6 and TRBJ2-7, with D perhaps being TRBD1 or TRBD2 (5 bases each). Germline CDR1 MNHNY, CDR2 SVGAGI (reference sequence). Trimming cost V 0 bases and J 5 bases, with 5 bases left between them. This CDR3 has 12 amino acids. CDR3 region: CASSYSGDEQYF. The CDR3 bases are TGTGCCAGCAGTTACTCGGGGGACGAGCAGTACTTC.